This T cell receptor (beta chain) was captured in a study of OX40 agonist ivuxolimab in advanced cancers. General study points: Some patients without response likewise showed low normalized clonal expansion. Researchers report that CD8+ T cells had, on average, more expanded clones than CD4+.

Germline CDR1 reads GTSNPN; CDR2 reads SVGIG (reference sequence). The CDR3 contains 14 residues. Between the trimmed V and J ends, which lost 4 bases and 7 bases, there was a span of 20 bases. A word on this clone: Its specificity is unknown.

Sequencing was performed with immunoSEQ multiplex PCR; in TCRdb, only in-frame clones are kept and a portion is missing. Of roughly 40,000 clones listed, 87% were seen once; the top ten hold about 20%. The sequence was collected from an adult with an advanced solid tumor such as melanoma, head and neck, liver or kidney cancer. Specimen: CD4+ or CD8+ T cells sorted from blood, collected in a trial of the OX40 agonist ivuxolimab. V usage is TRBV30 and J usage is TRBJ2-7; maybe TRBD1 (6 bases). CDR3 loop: CAWTLLDRTGEQYF. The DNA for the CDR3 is TGTGCCTGGACCCTACTCGACAGGACTGGGGAGCAGTACTTC.